Below, 12 T cell receptor beta chains from the same sample are listed, as sequenced in a study of T cell responses to AZD1222 COVID-19 vaccine. Produced via immunoSEQ multiplex PCR; TCRdb's table is partial and in-frame only. The data show about 160,000 clones, about 91% seen once. Sequenced here: peripheral blood, sampled on day 0 of AZD1222 vaccination. These receptors were obtained from an adult in good health.

This rearrangement joins TRBV4-3 to TRBJ1-2, with no clear D. With 0 bases removed from V and 8 bases from J, the gap between germline ends came to 13 bases. CDR1 is LGHNA, CDR2 YSLEER, per germline. The CDR3 has 14 residues. In DNA form, the CDR3 reads TGCGCCAGCAGCCAAGAATCGAGGGTCTACGGCTACACCTTC. Its protein is CASSQESRVYGYTF.

The genes are TRBV6-4 and TRBJ2-3; D unclear. The CDR3 consists of 13 residues. Trimming stripped 2 bases from V and 8 bases from J, with 11 bases between. Germline-derived CDR1 and CDR2 are MRHNA and SNTAGT. The CDR3 loop is CASSDGLGTTQYF. The CDR3 nucleotides are TGTGCCAGCAGTGACGGTCTAGGTACTACGCAGTATTTT.

The chain uses TRBV18 and TRBJ1-4, with 7 bases that match TRBD1. After removal of 4 bases from V and 6 bases from J, the junction contained 8 bases not matched to a gene. This CDR3 is 15 amino acids long. The germline V gene encodes CDR1 KGHSH and CDR2 LQKENI. CDR3 nucleotides: TGTGCCAGCTCACACAAAGACAGGGCCCATGAAAAACTGTTTTTT. It encodes CASSHKDRAHEKLFF.

This chain joins TRBV11-2 and TRBJ1-1, with 7 bases that match TRBD1. Germline CDR1 reads SGHAT; CDR2 reads FQNNGV. This CDR3 spans 16 amino acids. The junction had 12 bases not matched to a gene; V was cut back by 5 bases and J by 3 bases. Here the CDR3 DNA reads TGTGCCAGCAGCCGGGGACAGAGCGTAGGGGACACTGAAGCTTTCTTT. Amino acid sequence: CASSRGQSVGDTEAFF.

V is TRBV9 and J is TRBJ2-2; 7 bases match TRBD1. V lost 3 bases, J lost 7 bases, and 12 bases stayed unmatched. Germline V gene sequence: CDR1 SGDLS, CDR2 YYNGEE. This CDR3 has 16 amino acids. In nucleotides, the CDR3 is TGTGCCAGCAGCGACAAACAGGGGAGCAAGGGCGGGGAGCTGTTTTTT. This gives the protein CASSDKQGSKGGELFF.

The chain combines TRBV7-9 with TRBJ1-2; 8 positions agree with TRBD1. J gave up 7 bases and V 1 base, and 5 bases lay outside the gene matches. The germline gives CDR1 SEHNR, CDR2 FQNEAQ (reference sequence). This CDR3 spans 14 amino acids. The DNA for the CDR3 is TGTGCCAGCAGCTTAGGACAGGGGCTGCTTGGCTACACCTTC. Its translation: CASSLGQGLLGYTF.

The rearrangement joins TRBV6-2 or TRBV6-3 to TRBJ1-1; TRBD1 might be the D (5 bases). The germline V and J ends were trimmed by 5 bases and 9 bases, with 16 bases remaining between them. The CDR3 loop spans 13 amino acids. Germline V gene sequence: CDR1 MNHEY, CDR2 SVGEGT. DNA for the CDR3: TGTGCCAGCAGTCAACCCGGGACGGGTAAAGCTTTCTTT. Protein sequence: CASSQPGTGKAFF.

This sequence joins TRBV9 and TRBJ1-1; D perhaps matches TRBD1 (5 bases). V lost 0 bases to trimming and J lost 0 bases, with 9 bases between them. Germline CDR1 SGDLS, CDR2 YYNGEE. This CDR3 region has 15 residues. The CDR3 DNA reads as TGTGCCAGCAGCGTAGAGGCAGGGCTGAACACTGAAGCTTTCTTT. This translates into CASSVEAGLNTEAFF.

The chain links TRBV6-5 to TRBJ1-4, with unresolved D. The CDR3 has 15 residues. The germline V gene has CDR1 MNHEY and CDR2 SVGAGI. The V end lost 6 bases, the J end lost 8 bases, and 19 bases lay between the germline ends. The CDR3 spells CASSRNDQSGEKLFF. Here the CDR3 DNA reads TGTGCCAGCAGCAGAAACGACCAAAGCGGGGAAAAACTGTTTTTT.

This chain joins TRBV7-2 and TRBJ1-4; no definite D call. Trimming pared 0 bases from V and 1 base from J, leaving 9 bases between. The CDR3 loop spans 16 amino acids. Germline CDR1 reads SGHTA; CDR2 reads FQGNSA. The CDR3 DNA reads TGTGCCAGCAGCTTAGCGTCTGCCCGAACTAATGAAAAACTGTTTTTT. Its translation: CASSLASARTNEKLFF.

Turning to this clone: Other DNA sequences of this sample code for an identical CDR3. V and J are TRBV5-5 and TRBJ2-7; D possibly corresponds to TRBD1 (10 bases). This CDR3 comprises 20 residues. Germline V gene sequence: CDR1 SGHKS, CDR2 YYEKEE (reference sequence). The ends were cut back, 4 bases at V and 0 bases at J, with 29 bases in the middle. The CDR3 region is CASSPDRGTRTSVSSYEQYF. DNA of the CDR3: TGTGCCAGCAGCCCGGACAGGGGGACTAGGACTAGCGTGAGCTCCTACGAGCAGTACTTC.

The chain has TRBV18 and TRBJ1-5; TRBD1 matches at 8 bases. The CDR3 runs 17 residues. V trimming: 2 bases; J trimming: 7 bases; junction bases outside the gene matches: 13. Germline V CDR1 and CDR2: KGHSH, LQKENI. The CDR3 region has the DNA TGTGCCAGCTCACCAATCCCGGGGACAGGACCCCACCAGCCCCAGCATTTT. Amino acid sequence: CASSPIPGTGPHQPQHF.